This record covers a single T cell receptor (beta chain). Study processing details: Reference gene primer amplification in the assay estimated nucleated cell counts. Assay used: immunoSEQ multiplex PCR; TCRdb lists only in-frame clones, some missing. V, J and clone size were drawn from that table, and D and trimming were deduced from the DNA. The table shows about 62,000 clones, with roughly 90% occurring only once. The sample is drawn from a study of blood T cell repertoires in COVID-19. Study summary: The samples span acute and convalescent COVID-19 from the United States, Italy and Spain. Nucleic acid was either cDNA or gDNA, and it came from T cells, B-cell-depleted T cells, or PBMCs.

The germline gives CDR1 MNHEY, CDR2 SMNVEV (reference sequence). The CDR3 has 14 amino acids. V was trimmed by 5 bases and J by 3 bases, leaving 13 bases between them. This chain joins TRBV27 and TRBJ2-5; the D gene is possibly TRBD2 (6 bases). The TCR sequence derives from a human donor in a cohort sampled during active COVID-19. The sample was peripheral blood. The CDR3 nucleotides are TGTGCCAGCAGTCGACGCGGGACCGAAGAGACCCAGTACTTC. As protein: CASSRRGTEETQYF.